Each of the 19 T cell receptor beta chains below was sequenced from the same sample in a study of T cells after yellow fever vaccination. MiXCR, run by TCRdb on the 5' RACE reads, gives a single entry per CDR3 protein. The sample records around 250,000 distinct CDR3 sequences, around 7% being singletons. This material consisted of CD4+ T cells sorted from PBMCs, taken 15 days after the yellow fever booster vaccination. The receptors come from a man in his thirties or forties who received the YFV17D yellow fever vaccine.

The J gene is TRBJ1-3, the V gene TRBV4-2; D gene ambiguous. V lost 0 bases, J lost 8 bases, and 5 bases lay in between. Germline lookup yields CDR1 LGHNA and CDR2 YNFKEQ. The CDR3 contains 12 residues. As DNA, the CDR3 is TGTGCCAGCAGCCAAGATCAGTACACCATATATTTT. Translating it yields CASSQDQYTIYF.

The rearrangement links TRBV4-2 to TRBJ1-2, with a weak D call TRBD1 (5 bases). This CDR3 comprises 15 residues. Germline V lookup: CDR1 LGHNA, CDR2 YNFKEQ. Trimming pared 0 bases from V and 1 base from J, leaving 9 bases between. The CDR3 spells CASSQETTVNYGYTF. The CDR3 nucleotides are TGTGCCAGCAGCCAAGAGACGACAGTTAACTATGGCTACACCTTC.

This clonotype was counted ten times or more. The rearrangement joins TRBV15 to TRBJ2-3; D uncertain. The V and J ends lost 0 bases and 4 bases respectively, with 11 bases between them. CDR1 is LNHNV and CDR2 is YYDKDF in the germline V gene (reference sequence). The CDR3 totals 15 residues. The CDR3 loop is CATSRDPGSPDTQYF. CDR3 sequence (DNA): TGTGCCACCAGCAGAGATCCGGGTAGTCCAGATACGCAGTATTTT.

At least ten counts were recorded for this clonotype. The rearrangement uses TRBV7-3 and TRBJ2-1; 8 bases agree with TRBD2. Germline loops: CDR1 SGHTA, CDR2 FQGTGA. This CDR3 region has 13 residues. The J segment lost 8 bases and the V segment lost 4 bases, leaving 4 bases of the junction unmatched. CDR3 protein: CASSSPGGDEQFF. CDR3 nucleotides: TGTGCCAGCAGCTCCCCCGGGGGGGATGAGCAGTTCTTC.

The chain is built from TRBV20-1 and TRBJ2-5; D call uncertain. Trimming shortened V by 1 base and J by 5 bases, and 8 bases separated the two germline ends. Germline assignment: CDR1 DFQATT and CDR2 SNEGSKA (reference sequence). This CDR3 contains 12 residues. The CDR3 is CSARVLHETQYF. The CDR3 DNA follows: TGCAGTGCTAGAGTCCTCCATGAGACCCAGTACTTC.

This clonotype was found a few times. The chain employs TRBV3-1 and TRBJ2-3; D not certain. Trimming shortened V by 3 bases and J by 0 bases, and 10 bases separated the two germline ends. The CDR3 sequence is 15 residues long. Germline values: CDR1 LGHDT, CDR2 YNNKEL (reference sequence). The CDR3 loop is CASSHGGASTDTQYF. The CDR3 DNA reads TGTGCCAGCAGCCACGGCGGAGCCAGCACAGATACGCAGTATTTT.

This clonotype was seen more than once but under ten times. The V and J genes are TRBV20-1 and TRBJ2-7; 9 nucleotides match TRBD2. Trimming took 4 bases from V and 9 from J; bases not matched to a gene: 19. The CDR3 totals 16 residues. CDR1 is DFQATT, CDR2 SNEGSKA, per germline (reference sequence). Here the CDR3 DNA reads TGCAGTGCTATCGGGGGGCTAGCGGGAACTCCTACGAGGCAGTACTTC. This codes for CSAIGGLAGTPTRQYF.

This clonotype has at least ten counts. The genes are TRBV20-1 and TRBJ2-1; 9 bases align to TRBD2. The CDR3 has 14 residues. Germline trimming cut 2 bases from V and 7 bases from J; bases unmatched to any gene: 6. CDR1 and CDR2 from the germline V gene are DFQATT and SNEGSKA (reference sequence). Here the CDR3 DNA reads TGCAGTGCTAGACAAAGCGGGAGGAGAAATGAGCAGTTCTTC. This gives the protein CSARQSGRRNEQFF.

The rearrangement links TRBV29-1 to TRBJ2-7, with 11 nucleotides matching TRBD2. CDR3 size: 14 residues. The ends lost 7 bases at V and 2 bases at J; junction bases unmatched: 7. CDR1 and CDR2 from the germline V gene are SQVTM and ANQGSEA. CDR3 loop: CSANSGRGPYEQYF. CDR3 DNA: TGCAGCGCAAATAGCGGGAGGGGACCCTACGAGCAGTACTTC.

There are many counts of this clonotype. The V and J genes are TRBV6-1 and TRBJ1-5; D ambiguous. This CDR3 spans 12 amino acids. Trimming took 1 base from V and 10 from J, leaving 8 bases between them. Per the germline V gene, CDR1 is MNHNS and CDR2 is SASEGT. CDR3 residues: CASSEGSGPQHF. The CDR3 DNA is TGTGCCAGCAGTGAAGGGAGTGGACCCCAGCATTTT.

This clonotype turned up a few times. The chain combines TRBV20-1 with TRBJ2-1, with 12 nucleotides matching TRBD2. In germline, CDR1 is DFQATT, CDR2 SNEGSKA (reference sequence). The CDR3 has 13 amino acids. V lost 8 bases, J lost 7 bases, and 6 bases stayed unmatched. The CDR3 sequence: CSLAGGPGNEQFF. The DNA for the CDR3 is TGCAGTCTAGCGGGAGGGCCGGGTAATGAGCAGTTCTTC.

This clonotype was picked up many times. This chain uses TRBV20-1 with TRBJ2-5; D may be TRBD2 (6 bases). The CDR3 has 16 residues. Looked up from germline, CDR1 is DFQATT and CDR2 is SNEGSKA (reference sequence). The V end was cut by 1 base, the J end by 1 base, with 16 bases between. The CDR3 nucleotides read TGCAGTGCTAGAGGGGTAGCGGCCAAGACCCAAGAGACCCAGTACTTC. Translating gives CSARGVAAKTQETQYF.

CDR3 residues: CSAQTSGHSYEQYF. The CDR3 nucleotides are TGCAGTGCTCAAACTAGCGGGCATTCCTACGAGCAGTACTTC. The chain has TRBV20-1 and TRBJ2-7; 9 bases agree with TRBD2. Trimming took 5 bases from V and 1 from J; bases not matched to a gene: 6. CDR3 length: 14 residues. CDR1 and CDR2 from the germline V gene are DFQATT and SNEGSKA (reference sequence).

The table lists this clonotype with a few counts. This chain uses TRBV27 with TRBJ1-2; no reliable D call. Germline loops: CDR1 MNHEY, CDR2 SMNVEV (reference sequence). This CDR3 comprises 13 residues. Between the trimmed V and J ends, which lost 3 bases and 1 base, there was a span of 6 bases. CDR3 DNA: TGTGCCAGCAGTTTCGCCGGTAACTATGGCTACACCTTC. Its translation: CASSFAGNYGYTF.

There are many counts of this clonotype. CDR3 in amino acids: CASGIGGGTNNEQFF. Written as DNA, the CDR3 is TGTGCCAGCGGAATTGGGGGCGGGACCAACAATGAGCAGTTCTTC. J is TRBJ2-1 and V is TRBV12-3 or TRBV12-4, with D perhaps matching TRBD1 or TRBD2 (6 bases each). This CDR3 comprises 15 residues. V gave up 8 bases and J gave up 5 bases, with 19 bases separating them.

This clonotype has more than one count but fewer than ten. V is TRBV7-2 and J is TRBJ2-1; 9 bases match TRBD1. Looked up from germline, CDR1 is SGHTA and CDR2 is FQGNSA. V lost 7 bases to trimming and J lost 2 bases; unmatched junction nucleotides: 6. This CDR3 comprises 15 residues. In DNA, the CDR3 is TGTGCCAGCAACAGAGGGACAGGGACCTACAATGAGCAGTTCTTC. Translation gives CASNRGTGTYNEQFF. The full variable domain, its missing parts supplied by reference TRBV7-2 and TRBJ2-1, is GAGVSQSPSNKVTEKGKDVELRCDPISGHTALYWYRQSLGQGLEFLIYFQGNSAPDKSGLPSDRFSAERTGGSVSTLTIQRTQQEDSAVYLCASNRGTGTYNEQFFGPGTRLTVL.

The rearrangement joins TRBV27 to TRBJ2-7, with TRBD1 matching 9 bases. This CDR3 has 14 amino acids. The V gene's germline CDR1 is MNHEY and CDR2 SMNVEV (reference sequence). The junction had 9 bases not matched to a gene; V was cut back by 6 bases and J by 6 bases. CDR3 sequence reads: CASSLQGAPGEQYF. CDR3 in DNA: TGTGCCAGCAGCTTACAGGGGGCGCCGGGCGAGCAGTACTTC.

There are many counts of this clonotype. The chain recombines TRBV11-2 with TRBJ1-1; D remains unclear. Trimming pared 3 bases from V and 0 bases from J, leaving 5 bases between. The CDR3 runs to 13 residues. Germline V lookup: CDR1 SGHAT, CDR2 FQNNGV. The CDR3 reads CASSFLMNTEAFF. The DNA of the CDR3 is TGTGCCAGCAGCTTCCTCATGAACACTGAAGCTTTCTTT.

Many counts were recorded for this clonotype. The chain is built from TRBV29-1 and TRBJ1-2; possible D gene TRBD1, 6 bases. From germline, CDR1 is SQVTM and CDR2 ANQGSEA. The CDR3 length is 13 residues. Trimming stripped 3 bases from V and 5 bases from J, with 13 bases between. The CDR3 DNA reads as TGCAGCGTTGACGGGCAGGGGTCATATGGCTACACCTTC. It is translated as CSVDGQGSYGYTF.